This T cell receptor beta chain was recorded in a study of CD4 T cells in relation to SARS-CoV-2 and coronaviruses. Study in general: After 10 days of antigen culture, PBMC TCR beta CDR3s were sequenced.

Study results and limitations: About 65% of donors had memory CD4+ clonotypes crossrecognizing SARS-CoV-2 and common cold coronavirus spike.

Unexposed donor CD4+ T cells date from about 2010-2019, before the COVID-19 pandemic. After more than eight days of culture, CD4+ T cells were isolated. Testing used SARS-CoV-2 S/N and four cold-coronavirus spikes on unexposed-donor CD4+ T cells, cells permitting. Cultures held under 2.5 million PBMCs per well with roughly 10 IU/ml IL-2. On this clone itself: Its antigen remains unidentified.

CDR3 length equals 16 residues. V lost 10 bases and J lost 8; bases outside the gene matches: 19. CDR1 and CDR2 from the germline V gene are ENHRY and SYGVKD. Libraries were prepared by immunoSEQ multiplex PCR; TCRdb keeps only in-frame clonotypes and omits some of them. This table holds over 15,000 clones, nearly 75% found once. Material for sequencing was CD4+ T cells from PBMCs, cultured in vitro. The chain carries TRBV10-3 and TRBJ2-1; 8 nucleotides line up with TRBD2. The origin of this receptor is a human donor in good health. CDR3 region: CATAETAGAGGDEQFF. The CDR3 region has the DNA TGTGCCACCGCAGAAACAGCGGGAGCCGGGGGGGATGAGCAGTTCTTC.